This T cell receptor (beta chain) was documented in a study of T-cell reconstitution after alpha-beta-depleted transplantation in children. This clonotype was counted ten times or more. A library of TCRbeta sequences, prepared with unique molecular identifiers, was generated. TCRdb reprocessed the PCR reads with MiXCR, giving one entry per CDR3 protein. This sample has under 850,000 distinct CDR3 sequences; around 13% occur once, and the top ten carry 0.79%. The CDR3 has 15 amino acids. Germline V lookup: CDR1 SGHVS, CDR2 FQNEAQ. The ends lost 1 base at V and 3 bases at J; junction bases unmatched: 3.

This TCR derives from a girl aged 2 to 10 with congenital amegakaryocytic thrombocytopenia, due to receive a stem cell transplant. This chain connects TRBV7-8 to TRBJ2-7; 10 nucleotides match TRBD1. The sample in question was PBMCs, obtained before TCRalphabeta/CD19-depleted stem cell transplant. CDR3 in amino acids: CASSLEDRGLYEQYF. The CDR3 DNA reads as TGTGCCAGCAGCTTAGAAGACAGGGGGCTCTACGAGCAGTACTTC.